This T cell receptor beta chain was identified in a study of blood T cell repertoires in COVID-19. About the research overall: Some COVID-19 samples were acute and others convalescent; all came from the United States, Italy and Spain. Sample material is recorded as cDNA or gDNA derived from T cells, B-cell-depleted T cells, or PBMCs.

Followed longitudinally, the Seattle patients had been enrolled during active infection. Trimming took off 1 base at V and 8 bases at J, with 11 bases between the two ends. Per the germline V gene, CDR1 is SGHAT and CDR2 is FQNNGV. The CDR3 is made up of 13 amino acids. Authors' data handling: Amplifying reference gene primers gave estimates of nucleated cell counts. This table comes from immunoSEQ multiplex PCR, and its TCRdb copy is limited to in-frame clones, with some not included. That table is the source of V, J and clone size, and D and trimming were worked out from the DNA. The data contain roughly 440,000 clones, about 91% of them singletons.

The source material was peripheral blood. The sequence derives from a woman aged 50 to 60 with COVID-19, enrolled during active disease. The chain links TRBV11-2 to TRBJ1-2, with a tentative D call TRBD1 (5 bases). In nucleotides, the CDR3 is TGTGCCAGCAGCTTAGCGGGGGACGCCGGCTACACCTTC. Translation gives CASSLAGDAGYTF.